This T cell receptor (beta chain) is from a study of PD-L1 blockade in urothelial cancer. Study context: Blood analysis occurred 3 weeks (second dose) and 6 weeks after treatment start.

Time point indicated: peripheral blood 6 weeks after treatment start. About this clone: The antigen is not known.

Sequenced by immunoSEQ multiplex PCR; TCRdb stores in-frame clones only, minus some. The data contain 72,000 or so clones, around nine tenths of them singletons. Study observations and caveats: When measured at 3 weeks, tumor-associated blood clones expanded more in durable-benefit patients.

The CDR3 spans 14 residues. The V gene's germline CDR1 is SGHRS and CDR2 YFSETQ. Trimming removed 5 bases at V and 5 bases at J, with 13 bases between. The chain recombines TRBV5-1 with TRBJ2-2; D not certain. The specimen comprised PBMCs, sampled around atezolizumab (anti-PD-L1) treatment. The sequence was obtained from a man in his sixties with urothelial cancer. CDR3: CASSRVRGTGELFF. CDR3 in DNA: TGCGCCAGCAGTCGGGTACGTGGGACCGGGGAGCTGTTTTTT. Drawing the rest from reference TRBV5-1 and TRBJ2-2, the complete variable domain is KAGVTQTPRYLIKTRGQQVTLSCSPISGHRSVSWYQQTPGQGLQFLFEYFSETQRNKGNFPGRFSGRQFSNSRSEMNVSTLELGDSALYLCASSRVRGTGELFFGEGSRLTVL.